The clone carrying this TCR beta chain came up many times. Its specificity is not known. This specimen belongs to a study of CD8+CD57+ T cells in acquired aplastic anemia. Overall study context: Around 3.2 ug was the average amount of DNA from sorted CD4+ and CD8+ cells.

Study findings and constraints: The study identified almost 30 CD8+ CDR3 sequences shared by patients and controls.

The patients chosen for sequencing had shown expansion of CD8+CD57+ cells (detected by flow cytometry). All patients had severe acquired aplastic anemia. V shed 7 bases and J shed 0 bases, with 12 bases lying between them. CDR1 and CDR2 from the germline V gene are MNHNS and SASEGT. There are 14 residues in the CDR3. TCR beta VDJ and CDR3 were profiled, and genomic DNA was the template. TCRdb called the reads again in MiXCR, with one record for every CDR3 protein. Here the sample spans about 120,000 distinct CDR3 sequences, 55% to 70% being singletons. Sequencing was carried out using sorted CD4+, CD8+, or CD8+CD57+ T cells (not recorded which) from PBMCs. The source of this sequence is a human donor with aplastic anemia. This rearrangement joins TRBV6-1 to TRBJ1-1; D call uncertain. The CDR3 region has the DNA TGTGCCAGCATGATAGGACGGCTGAACACTGAAGCTTTCTTT. Encoded protein: CASMIGRLNTEAFF.